The 19 T cell receptor beta chains below come from one sample, sequenced in a study of OX40 agonist ivuxolimab in advanced cancers. Profiling relied on immunoSEQ multiplex PCR, and the TCRdb table lists in-frame clones only, not all of them. The sample consists of around 46,000 clones, about 89% of them appearing once. The specimen was CD4+ or CD8+ T cells sorted from blood, collected in a trial of the OX40 agonist ivuxolimab. These receptors all stem from an adult with an advanced solid tumor such as melanoma, head and neck, liver or kidney cancer.

This clone showed up many times. The CDR3 bases are TGCGCCAGCAGCTTGGAGGTCTACTATGGCTACACCTTC. Its translation: CASSLEVYYGYTF. The chain links TRBV5-1 to TRBJ1-2; D is unresolved. The CDR3 loop spans 13 amino acids. The ends were cut back, 0 bases at V and 3 bases at J, with 6 bases in the middle. CDR1 SGHRS and CDR2 YFSETQ come from the germline V gene.

The chain employs TRBV5-6 and TRBJ2-7; 7 nucleotides align to TRBD2. CDR1 SGHDT and CDR2 YYEEEE come from the germline V gene. V lost 4 bases and J lost 7; bases outside the gene matches: 8. This CDR3 comprises 13 residues. CDR3: CASSRDYPGEQYF. The DNA of the CDR3 is TGTGCCAGCAGCCGGGACTACCCGGGGGAGCAGTACTTC.

The CDR3 DNA sequence: TGCAGCGTTGAAGAAGCCTCAGGGACTAACTATGGCTACACCTTC. Translation gives CSVEEASGTNYGYTF. V is TRBV29-1 and J is TRBJ1-2, with D possibly matching TRBD1 (5 bases). The CDR3 has 15 residues. Germline assignment: CDR1 SQVTM and CDR2 ANQGSEA. V was cut by 0 bases and J by 0 bases, with 11 bases left in between.

Regarding this clone: The conserved phenylalanine or tryptophan normally closing the CDR3 is absent here, so this likely arose from a read error. The V gene is TRBV2, the J gene TRBJ1-6, with 8 bases that match TRBD1. Trimming removed 6 bases from V and 9 bases from J; junction bases left unmatched: 7. Germline V gives CDR1 SNHLY, CDR2 FYNNEI. The CDR3 runs to 14 residues. CDR3 region: CASRPDRGGSPLHL. The CDR3 DNA sequence: TGTGCCAGCAGGCCAGACAGGGGAGGTTCACCCCTCCACCTT.

This chain connects TRBV5-6 to TRBJ1-1, with TRBD1 as a possible D gene (5 bases). The CDR3 loop spans 14 amino acids. Germline V CDR1 and CDR2: SGHDT, YYEEEE. Trimming cost V 4 bases and J 5 bases, with 15 bases left between them. CDR3 region: CASSRGTSGTEAFF. The CDR3 region has the DNA TGTGCCAGCAGCAGAGGGACGAGTGGAACTGAAGCTTTCTTT.

The J gene is TRBJ2-7, the V gene TRBV5-4, with 8 bases identical to TRBD1. Trimming removed 4 bases from V and 2 bases from J; junction bases left unmatched: 5. The germline V gene has CDR1 SGHNT and CDR2 YYREEE (reference sequence). The CDR3 is made up of 14 amino acids. This CDR3 reads CASSLTGAPYEQYF. Here the CDR3 DNA reads TGTGCCAGCAGCCTGACAGGGGCCCCCTACGAGCAGTACTTC.

This clone was recorded once. The chain carries TRBV25-1 and TRBJ1-2; 7 bases map to TRBD1. CDR1 is MGHDK and CDR2 is SYGVNS in the germline V gene. V trimming: 1 base; J trimming: 4 bases; junction bases outside the gene matches: 0. The CDR3 extends over 13 amino acids. The CDR3 reads CASSEWDSYGYTF. The CDR3 nucleotides read TGTGCCAGCAGTGAATGGGACAGCTATGGCTACACCTTC.

V gene TRBV29-1 combines with J gene TRBJ2-7; TRBD1 matches at 10 bases. CDR1 SQVTM and CDR2 ANQGSEA come from the germline V gene. Trimming took 4 bases from V and 3 from J; bases not matched to a gene: 6. The CDR3 is made up of 14 amino acids. CDR3 amino acids: CSVVSDRGIYEQYF. The CDR3 DNA follows: TGCAGCGTTGTATCGGACAGGGGGATCTACGAGCAGTACTTC.

This chain joins TRBV5-4 and TRBJ2-7, with no clear D. Germline V gene data show CDR1 as SGHNT and CDR2 as YYREEE (reference sequence). Deletions cut 0 bases from V and 3 bases from J, with 7 bases between. The CDR3 sequence is 13 residues long. CDR3 in DNA: TGTGCCAGCAGCTTGGGAAGGGACTACGAGCAGTACTTC. This codes for CASSLGRDYEQYF. Using reference TRBV5-4 and TRBJ2-7 for the parts outside the CDR3, the full variable domain is ETGVTQSPTHLIKTRGQQVTLRCSSQSGHNTVSWYQQALGQGPQFIFQYYREEENGRGNFPPRFSGLQFPNYSSELNVNALELDDSALYLCASSLGRDYEQYFGPGTRLTVT.

This chain joins TRBV9 and TRBJ1-2; D perhaps matches TRBD1 (5 bases). Between the trimmed V and J ends, which lost 4 bases and 4 bases, there was a span of 14 bases. This CDR3 is 14 amino acids long. Germline CDR1 reads SGDLS; CDR2 reads YYNGEE. The CDR3 loop reads CASSTQGEVYGYTF. DNA for the CDR3: TGTGCCAGCAGCACCCAAGGGGAAGTCTATGGCTACACCTTC.

This clone ranks as medium-sized. The chain combines TRBV28 with TRBJ2-3, with 7 positions matching TRBD2. CDR1 and CDR2 from the germline V gene are MDHEN and SYDVKM. The trim removed 5 bases at V and 2 bases at J, leaving 4 bases unmatched. This CDR3 region has 14 residues. The CDR3, as DNA: TGTGCCAGCAGTCGGGCGGGGGACACAGATACGCAGTATTTT. Translating it yields CASSRAGDTDTQYF.

The V and J genes are TRBV4-2 and TRBJ2-5, with TRBD2 matching 10 bases. The CDR3 loop spans 16 amino acids. Trimming removed 5 bases from V and 5 bases from J; junction bases left unmatched: 11. Germline lookup yields CDR1 LGHNA and CDR2 YNFKEQ. CDR3: CASSEAGGTGWETQYF. The DNA for the CDR3 is TGTGCCAGCAGCGAAGCGGGGGGGACCGGTTGGGAGACCCAGTACTTC.

The chain employs TRBV7-8 and TRBJ2-5; 7 nucleotides align to TRBD1. This CDR3 comprises 13 residues. In germline, CDR1 is SGHVS, CDR2 FQNEAQ. Trimming cost V 5 bases and J 3 bases; bases outside gene matches: 3. The CDR3 bases are TGTGCCAGCAGCCCCGGACAGGAAGAGACCCAGTACTTC. It encodes CASSPGQEETQYF. Full variable domain (outside the CDR3, taken from reference TRBV7-8 and TRBJ2-5): GAGVSQSPRYKVAKRGQDVALRCDPISGHVSLFWYQQALGQGPEFLTYFQNEAQLDKSGLPSDRFFAERPEGSVSTLKIQRTQQEDSAVYLCASSPGQEETQYFGPGTRLLVL.

The chain has TRBV5-5 and TRBJ2-7; D possibly matches TRBD1 or TRBD2 (5 bases each). The CDR3 length is 14 residues. From germline, CDR1 is SGHKS and CDR2 YYEKEE (reference sequence). The ends were cut back, 2 bases at V and 3 bases at J, with 12 bases in the middle. CDR3 bases: TGTGCCAGCAGCTTTCCCGGGACGGACTACGAGCAGTACTTC. Protein sequence: CASSFPGTDYEQYF.

The V call is TRBV7-6, the J call TRBJ2-2; either TRBD1 or TRBD2 may fit D (5 bases each). Trimming removed 7 bases from V and 8 bases from J, with 17 bases in between. The CDR3 covers 14 residues. Germline lookup yields CDR1 SGHVS and CDR2 FNYEAQ. In DNA form, the CDR3 reads TGTGCCAGCACCGTCTTCGACAGCGGAGGGGAGCTGTTTTTT. Its translation is CASTVFDSGGELFF.

The genes are TRBV6-1 and TRBJ2-1; TRBD1 is a possible D gene (5 bases). Germline V gene lookup returns CDR1 MNHNS and CDR2 SASEGT. The V end was cut by 2 bases, the J end by 6 bases, with 17 bases between. The CDR3 consists of 16 residues. The CDR3 loop reads CASSEFPGSLGNEQFF. The DNA for the CDR3 is TGTGCCAGCAGTGAATTCCCAGGGTCTCTGGGCAATGAGCAGTTCTTC.

The chain combines TRBV19 with TRBJ1-5; D is unresolved. Trimming removed 4 bases at V and 0 bases at J, with 7 bases between. This CDR3 is 14 amino acids long. Germline CDR1 and CDR2: LNHDA and SQIVND (reference sequence). This CDR3 reads CASSNGYSNQPQHF. The CDR3 DNA sequence: TGTGCCAGTAGTAACGGTTATAGCAATCAGCCCCAGCATTTT.

The genes are TRBV9 and TRBJ2-1, with 9 bases fitting TRBD2. With 3 bases clipped from V and 7 bases from J, the junction kept 5 bases outside the gene matches. This CDR3 has 14 residues. Germline CDR1 and CDR2: SGDLS and YYNGEE. The CDR3 is CASSGGTSLNEQFF. The CDR3 nucleotides are TGTGCCAGCAGCGGTGGGACTAGCCTGAATGAGCAGTTCTTC. Full variable domain (outside the CDR3, taken from reference TRBV9 and TRBJ2-1): DSGVTQTPKHLITATGQRVTLRCSPRSGDLSVYWYQQSLDQGLQFLIQYYNGEERAKGNILERFSAQQFPDLHSELNLSSLELGDSALYFCASSGGTSLNEQFFGPGTRLTVL.

The J gene is TRBJ1-1, the V gene TRBV7-8; no reliable D call. V lost 1 base and J 4 bases, leaving 7 bases between the germline ends. Germline V lookup: CDR1 SGHVS, CDR2 FQNEAQ. This CDR3 is 13 amino acids long. CDR3 loop: CASSLGGLTEAFF. DNA for the CDR3: TGTGCCAGCAGCTTAGGAGGGCTCACTGAAGCTTTCTTT. The full variable domain, rest sourced from reference TRBV7-8 and TRBJ1-1, is GAGVSQSPRYKVAKRGQDVALRCDPISGHVSLFWYQQALGQGPEFLTYFQNEAQLDKSGLPSDRFFAERPEGSVSTLKIQRTQQEDSAVYLCASSLGGLTEAFFGQGTRLTVV.